This T cell receptor (beta chain) stems from a study of blood T cell repertoires in COVID-19. In the study overall: Sites across the United States, Italy and Spain contributed samples from acute and convalescent COVID-19. T cells, B-cell-depleted T cells, or PBMCs supplied cDNA or gDNA.

Clones were sequenced by immunoSEQ multiplex PCR, and TCRdb holds only the in-frame ones, with some missing. Here the sample spans fewer than 350,000 clones, around 90% being singletons. Cohort 3 recovered donors had two negative PCRs, clearance, or symptom resolution. V was clipped by 0 bases and J by 7 bases, with 13 bases between them. The CDR3 runs 15 residues. Germline V gene lookup returns CDR1 KGHSH and CDR2 LQKENI. V is TRBV18 and J is TRBJ2-1; D gene ambiguous. The receptor comes from a man aged 60 to 75 who had recovered from COVID-19. What was sequenced was PBMCs or T cells enriched from blood (not recorded which). CDR3 loop: CASSPPSPSSNEQFF. The CDR3 DNA reads TGTGCCAGCTCACCACCTAGCCCGTCGAGTAATGAGCAGTTCTTC.